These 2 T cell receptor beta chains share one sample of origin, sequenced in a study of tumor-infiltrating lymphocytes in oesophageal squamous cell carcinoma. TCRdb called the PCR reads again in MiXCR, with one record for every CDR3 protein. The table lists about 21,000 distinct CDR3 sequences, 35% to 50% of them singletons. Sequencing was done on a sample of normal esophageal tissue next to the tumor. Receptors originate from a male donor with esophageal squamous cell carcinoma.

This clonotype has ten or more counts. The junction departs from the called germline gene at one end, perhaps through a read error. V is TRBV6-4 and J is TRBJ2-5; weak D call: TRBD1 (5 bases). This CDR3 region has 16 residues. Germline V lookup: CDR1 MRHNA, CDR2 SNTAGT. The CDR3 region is CASSDRKGRRTCTRYF. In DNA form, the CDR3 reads TGTGCCAGCAGTGACCGGAAGGGGCGCCGAACGTGTACCCGGTACTTC.

CDR3 amino acids: CASSEGVLAGSTDTQYF. In DNA form, the CDR3 reads TGCGCCAGCAGTGAAGGGGTACTAGCGGGTAGCACAGATACGCAGTATTTT. The rearrangement joins TRBV10-2 to TRBJ2-3, with 9 bases identical to TRBD2. The CDR3 is 17 residues long. Per germline, CDR1 WSHSY and CDR2 SAAADI. The V segment lost 3 bases and the J segment 0 bases; nucleotides outside the gene matches: 7.